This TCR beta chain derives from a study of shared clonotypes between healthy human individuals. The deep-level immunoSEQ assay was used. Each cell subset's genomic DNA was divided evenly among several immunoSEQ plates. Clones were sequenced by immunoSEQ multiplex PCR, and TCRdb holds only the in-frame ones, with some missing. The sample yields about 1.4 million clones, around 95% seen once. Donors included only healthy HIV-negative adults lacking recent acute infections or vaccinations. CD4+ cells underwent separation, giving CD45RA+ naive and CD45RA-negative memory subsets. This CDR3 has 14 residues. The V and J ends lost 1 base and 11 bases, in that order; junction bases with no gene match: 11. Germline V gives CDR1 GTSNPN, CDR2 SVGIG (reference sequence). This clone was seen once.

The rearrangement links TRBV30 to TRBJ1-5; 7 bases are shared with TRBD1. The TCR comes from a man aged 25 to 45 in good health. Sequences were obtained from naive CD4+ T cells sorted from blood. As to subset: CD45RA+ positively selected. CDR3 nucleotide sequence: TGTGCCTGGAGTGGAAGGGATATACAGGGGACCCAGCATTTT. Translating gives CAWSGRDIQGTQHF. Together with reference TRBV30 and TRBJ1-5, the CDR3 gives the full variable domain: SQTIHQWPATLVQPVGSPLSLECTVEGTSNPNLYWYRQAAGRGLQLLFYSVGIGQISSEVPQNLSASRPQDRQFILSSKKLLLSDSGFYLCAWSGRDIQGTQHFGDGTRLSIL.